This T cell receptor beta chain was found in a study of blood T cell repertoires in COVID-19. In the study overall: PBMCs, B-cell-depleted T cells, or T cells provided the cDNA or gDNA that made up the material.

Deletions cut 2 bases from V and 0 bases from J, with 11 bases between. CDR3 length equals 15 residues. CDR1 and CDR2 (germline): MNHEY, SVGAGI. The data were produced by immunoSEQ multiplex PCR, yet TCRdb's version contains in-frame clones alone and is incomplete. Of about 200,000 clones listed, about nine tenths are singletons. Sequenced input: peripheral blood. The TCR originated in a man aged 18 to 30 with active or convalescent COVID-19. The J gene is TRBJ2-7, the V gene TRBV6-5; weak D call: TRBD2 (5 bases). The CDR3 reads CASSYSGSRSYEQYF. CDR3 bases: TGTGCCAGCAGTTACAGCGGTAGCCGCTCCTACGAGCAGTACTTC.